This T cell receptor beta chain was identified in a study of shared clonotypes between healthy human individuals. The CDR3 extends over 15 amino acids. CDR1 and CDR2 from the germline V gene are SGDLS and YYNGEE. Unmatched junction bases numbered 5, after V lost 4 bases and J lost 3 bases. Some clones are missing from TCRdb's copy, which holds only in-frame ones; the method was immunoSEQ multiplex PCR. Of roughly 570,000 clones listed, about 98% are singletons. Regarding the study as a whole: Estimated richness values were generally larger in naive subsets than in memory subsets.

Naive CD8 cells lacked CD45RO and underwent positive selection for CCR7, leaving out terminally differentiated effector memory CD45RA+ cells. As regards this clone: Antigen specificity is unknown.

This receptor was identified in a man aged 30 to 45 in good health. The V and J genes are TRBV9 and TRBJ2-1, with TRBD2 matching over 9 bases. The sample taken for sequencing was naive CD8+ T cells sorted from blood. CDR3 coding DNA: TGTGCCAGCAGCCTGACTAGCGGAGGCTACAATGAGCAGTTCTTC. Amino acids: CASSLTSGGYNEQFF. Full variable domain (outside the CDR3, taken from reference TRBV9 and TRBJ2-1): DSGVTQTPKHLITATGQRVTLRCSPRSGDLSVYWYQQSLDQGLQFLIQYYNGEERAKGNILERFSAQQFPDLHSELNLSSLELGDSALYFCASSLTSGGYNEQFFGPGTRLTVL.